The 27 T cell receptor beta chains below all came from one sample that was sequenced in a study of T-cell reconstitution after alpha-beta-depleted transplantation in children. During its preparation, the TCRbeta library received unique molecular identifiers. TCRdb reprocessed the PCR reads via MiXCR and lists one record per CDR3 protein. Here the sample spans hundreds of thousands of distinct CDR3 sequences, around 12% being singletons. This specimen consisted of PBMCs, obtained before TCRalphabeta/CD19-depleted stem cell transplant. The receptors come from a girl aged 2 to 10 with congenital amegakaryocytic thrombocytopenia, due to receive a stem cell transplant.

This clonotype was found many times. The rearrangement links TRBV28 to TRBJ1-5, with a tentative D call TRBD1 (6 bases). CDR3 length: 14 amino acids. The germline V and J ends were trimmed by 5 bases and 9 bases, with 17 bases remaining between them. Germline assignment: CDR1 MDHEN and CDR2 SYDVKM. This CDR3 is CASSGGTLGTPQHF. The DNA for the CDR3 is TGTGCCAGCAGTGGTGGGACACTGGGCACGCCCCAGCATTTT.

This clonotype has a count of ten or more. The rearrangement joins TRBV20-1 to TRBJ2-5; TRBD2 matches at 7 bases. From germline, CDR1 is DFQATT and CDR2 SNEGSKA (reference sequence). This CDR3 is built from 14 residues. J was trimmed by 0 bases and V by 4 bases; bases with no gene match: 5. In DNA form, the CDR3 reads TGCAGTGCTAATGTCGGGGGGAACCAAGAGACCCAGTACTTC. Amino acids: CSANVGGNQETQYF.

A word on this clonotype: This sequence may be a read error, since a much larger clone differs from it by one base. The chain employs TRBV5-1 and TRBJ1-1; D call uncertain. The CDR3 sequence is 16 residues long. CDR1 is SGHRS and CDR2 is YFSETQ in the germline V gene. Trimming took 5 bases from V and 4 from J, leaving 21 bases between them. The CDR3 sequence: CASRKSTPSQITEAFF. CDR3 nucleotides: TGCGCCAGCAGGAAGTCTACACCCTCCCAGATCACTGAAGCTTTCTTT.

This clonotype was seen repeatedly, ten times or more. The genes are TRBV25-1 and TRBJ1-1; no clear D gene. Germline V CDR1 and CDR2: MGHDK, SYGVNS. CDR3 length equals 15 residues. With 7 bases removed from V and 1 base from J, the gap between germline ends came to 16 bases. CDR3 coding DNA: TGTGCCAGCACCCCGGGCGGACGGCAGAACACTGAAGCTTTCTTT. The encoded protein is CASTPGGRQNTEAFF.

The V gene is TRBV28, the J gene TRBJ1-4, with TRBD1 identical over 8 bases. Germline V gene lookup returns CDR1 MDHEN and CDR2 SYDVKM. J lost 8 bases, V lost 6 bases, and 11 bases had no gene match. The CDR3 consists of 15 residues. DNA of the CDR3: TGTGCCAGCAGCCAAGGTGGACAGGGAAGAGAAAAACTGTTTTTT. It is translated as CASSQGGQGREKLFF. Full variable domain (outside the CDR3, taken from reference TRBV28 and TRBJ1-4): DVKVTQSSRYLVKRTGEKVFLECVQDMDHENMFWYRQDPGLGLRLIYFSYDVKMKEKGDIPEGYSVSREKKERFSLILESASTNQTSMYLCASSQGGQGREKLFFGSGTQLSVL.

V gene TRBV19 combines with J gene TRBJ2-7; 9 nucleotides line up with TRBD2. J lost 2 bases, V lost 5 bases, and 7 bases had no gene match. Germline CDR1 and CDR2: LNHDA and SQIVND (reference sequence). This CDR3 has 15 residues. For the CDR3, the DNA is TGTGCCAGTAGTCCTCCGACTAGCGGCACCTACGAGCAGTACTTC. Translation: CASSPPTSGTYEQYF.

This clonotype turned up a few times. This chain connects TRBV11-2 to TRBJ2-6; no clear D. Between the trimmed V and J ends, which lost 1 base and 0 bases, there was a span of 10 bases. CDR3 length equals 17 residues. Looked up from germline, CDR1 is SGHAT and CDR2 is FQNNGV. The CDR3 sequence is CASSLVPGTSGANVLTF. CDR3 DNA sequence: TGTGCCAGCAGCTTAGTCCCAGGAACCTCTGGGGCCAACGTCCTGACTTTC.

There are a few counts of this clonotype. This sequence joins TRBV10-2 and TRBJ2-3; D unresolved. This CDR3 is built from 11 residues. Germline-derived CDR1 and CDR2 are WSHSY and SAAADI. V was trimmed by 5 bases and J by 14 bases, leaving 14 bases between them. The CDR3, as DNA: TGCGCCAGCAGTCGGCAGGTAGTTATGTATTTT. This encodes CASSRQVVMYF.

This clonotype was counted many times. J is TRBJ2-2 and V is TRBV30; D is perhaps TRBD2 (5 bases). CDR3 length: 11 amino acids. V lost 8 bases, J lost 7 bases, and 11 bases lay in between. In germline, CDR1 is GTSNPN, CDR2 SVGIG (reference sequence). CDR3 loop: CARGVVGELFF. CDR3 nucleotide sequence: TGTGCCCGGGGAGTGGTCGGGGAGCTGTTTTTT.

The chain couples TRBV6-1 to TRBJ2-1; TRBD2 agrees at 11 bases. The germline V gene has CDR1 MNHNS and CDR2 SASEGT. V was pared by 5 bases and J by 9 bases, with 9 bases of the junction left unmatched. CDR3 length: 15 residues. CDR3 residues: CASSRTSGSFLEQFF. As DNA, the CDR3 is TGTGCCAGCAGTAGAACTAGCGGGAGCTTTCTTGAGCAGTTCTTC.

This clonotype was seen at least ten times. The chain recombines TRBV5-1 with TRBJ2-7; TRBD1 is a possible D gene (5 bases). The V gene's germline CDR1 is SGHRS and CDR2 YFSETQ. CDR3 size: 15 residues. The V and J ends lost 2 bases and 2 bases respectively, with 14 bases between them. For the CDR3, the DNA is TGCGCCAGCAGCTTCGAGGACAACCCTGCCTACGAGCAGTACTTC. Encoded protein: CASSFEDNPAYEQYF.

A word on this clonotype: Just one base apart from a much larger clone, this may be a read error. This sequence joins TRBV12-3 or TRBV12-4 and TRBJ2-3; TRBD1 is a possible D gene (5 bases). The CDR3 has 14 residues. The CDR3 DNA reads as TGTGCCAGCTCAAAGGCGTTGGTGACAGATACGCTGTATTTT. Its protein is CASSKALVTDTLYF.

This rearrangement joins TRBV29-1 to TRBJ2-6, with D perhaps matching TRBD2 (5 bases). The CDR3 length is 15 residues. V gave up 3 bases and J gave up 1 base, with 10 bases separating them. Germline CDR1 and CDR2: SQVTM and ANQGSEA. The CDR3 DNA follows: TGCAGCGTTGATGCCGGCGGGTCTGGGGCCAACGTCCTGACTTTC. Translation: CSVDAGGSGANVLTF.

For this clonotype: One base away lies a much larger clone, so this may be a sequencing read error. CDR3 sequence: CASSLEGGGSPLHF. The CDR3 DNA is TGTGCCAGCAGTTTAGAGGGGGGTGGTTCACCCCTCCACTTT. V is TRBV12-3 or TRBV12-4 and J is TRBJ1-6; a possible D gene is TRBD1 (6 bases). CDR3 size: 14 residues. With 1 base removed from V and 9 bases from J, the gap between germline ends came to 10 bases.

On this clonotype itself: A much larger clone differs from this one at a single base, so this may be a read error. The chain is built from TRBV20-1 and TRBJ2-3; D might be TRBD2 (6 bases). The length of the CDR3 is 14 residues. Germline V gene sequence: CDR1 DFQATT, CDR2 SNEGSKA (reference sequence). The CDR3 DNA follows: TGCAGTGCTTTCCTAGCGTTAAGCACAGATAGGCAGTATTTT. This translates into CSAFLALSTDRQYF.

This clonotype was counted a few times. This chain joins TRBV5-1 and TRBJ2-1, with D possibly matching TRBD1 (6 bases). CDR1 SGHRS and CDR2 YFSETQ come from the germline V gene. V gave up 1 base and J gave up 7 bases, with 15 bases separating them. CDR3 length: 15 residues. The CDR3 region has the DNA TGCGCCAGCAGCTTGAGGGACACCGACGGGAATGAGCAGTTCTTC. Protein product: CASSLRDTDGNEQFF.

This clonotype occurred many times. The chain employs TRBV27 and TRBJ2-1, with 7 bases fitting TRBD2. Germline V CDR1 and CDR2: MNHEY, SMNVEV (reference sequence). This CDR3 comprises 12 residues. J gave up 7 bases and V 6 bases, and 3 bases lay outside the gene matches. The CDR3 loop is CASSLSGNEQFF. The CDR3 coding sequence is TGTGCCAGCAGCCTTAGCGGGAATGAGCAGTTCTTC.

Notes on this clonotype: This may stem from a read error, because a much larger clone lies one nucleotide away. V is TRBV6-1 and J is TRBJ2-1, with D tentatively TRBD2 (5 bases). The CDR3 covers 13 residues. V was cut by 1 base and J by 7 bases, with 8 bases left in between. Per germline, CDR1 MNHNS and CDR2 SASEGT. CDR3 sequence: CASSEVEVNEQFF. The CDR3 region has the DNA TGTGCCAGCAGTGAAGTGGAGGTAAATGAGCAGTTCTTC.

This clonotype was detected ten times or more. The gene calls are TRBV12-3 or TRBV12-4 and TRBJ2-1, with D uncertain. V lost 7 bases, J lost 5 bases, and 15 bases lay in between. The CDR3 is 14 amino acids. DNA for the CDR3: TGTGCCAGCACCCTGGACCTCCTGGACAATGAGCAGTTCTTC. Protein: CASTLDLLDNEQFF.

The sample holds many counts of this clonotype. This chain uses TRBV24-1 with TRBJ2-5; 10 bases map to TRBD1. J was trimmed by 4 bases and V by 3 bases; bases with no gene match: 7. The CDR3 runs to 16 residues. Germline V gene sequence: CDR1 KGHDR, CDR2 SFDVKD. This chain's CDR3 is CATSDLGTGVGETQYF. The DNA of the CDR3 is TGTGCCACCAGTGATCTCGGGACAGGGGTGGGAGAGACCCAGTACTTC.

This clonotype appeared many times. V usage is TRBV7-2 and J usage is TRBJ2-7, with 10 bases matching TRBD2. Germline trimming cut 4 bases from V and 0 bases from J; bases unmatched to any gene: 3. This CDR3 region has 15 residues. The germline V gene has CDR1 SGHTA and CDR2 FQGNSA. Here the CDR3 reads CASSYLAGVSYEQYF. The CDR3 region has the DNA TGTGCCAGCAGCTATCTAGCGGGAGTCTCCTACGAGCAGTACTTC.

The genes are TRBV5-1 and TRBJ2-1, with TRBD2 matching 11 bases. Per germline, CDR1 SGHRS and CDR2 YFSETQ. The CDR3 is 18 amino acids. J was trimmed by 8 bases and V by 2 bases; bases with no gene match: 15. As DNA, the CDR3 is TGCGCCAGCAGCTTATTCACTAGCGGGAGCAGGGGATACGATGAGCAGTTCTTC. This encodes CASSLFTSGSRGYDEQFF.

The J gene is TRBJ2-6, the V gene TRBV23-1, with D perhaps TRBD2 (6 bases). TRBV23-1 is annotated as an ORF whose role is uncertain. This CDR3 has 16 residues. Trimming pared 7 bases from V and 9 bases from J, leaving 22 bases between. In DNA, the CDR3 is TGCGCCAGCACCCAGGAGGGACCAGTGGGGTTCAACGTCCTGACTTTC. This sequence encodes CASTQEGPVGFNVLTF.

This clonotype appeared a few times. The J gene is TRBJ2-4, the V gene TRBV20-1; 10 bases match TRBD1. V gave up 5 bases and J gave up 4 bases; unmatched junction bases: 8. Germline CDR1 DFQATT, CDR2 SNEGSKA (reference sequence). CDR3 length: 15 amino acids. The CDR3 region has the DNA TGCAGTGCTCACCCGGGACAGGGGACGAAAAACATTCAGTACTTC. Amino acids: CSAHPGQGTKNIQYF.

This chain uses TRBV5-1 with TRBJ2-3, with D hard to call. Trimming shortened V by 5 bases and J by 0 bases, and 10 bases separated the two germline ends. The CDR3 contains 14 residues. CDR1 is SGHRS and CDR2 is YFSETQ in the germline V gene. CDR3 bases: TGCGCCAGCAGGAATGGCCCCAGCACAGATACGCAGTATTTT. Its translation: CASRNGPSTDTQYF.

On this clonotype itself: It may be a read error: a sequence one base away is much more abundant. CDR3 in DNA: TGCAGTGCGGTACAGGGGATCACTGAAGCTTTCTTT. Protein sequence: CSAVQGITEAFF. V and J are TRBV20-1 and TRBJ1-1; 7 bases map to TRBD1. The V and J ends lost 6 bases and 4 bases, in that order; junction bases with no gene match: 5. Germline loops: CDR1 DFQATT, CDR2 SNEGSKA (reference sequence). This CDR3 spans 12 amino acids.

This clonotype was seen repeatedly, ten times or more. The rearrangement links TRBV25-1 to TRBJ2-7; 12 bases fit TRBD2. CDR3 length: 15 amino acids. The junction had 9 bases not matched to a gene; V was cut back by 6 bases and J by 6 bases. Looked up from germline, CDR1 is MGHDK and CDR2 is SYGVNS. The CDR3 DNA reads TGTGCCAGCAGCCTACTAGCGGGAGGTTTTTTCGAGCAGTACTTC. Translation gives CASSLLAGGFFEQYF.